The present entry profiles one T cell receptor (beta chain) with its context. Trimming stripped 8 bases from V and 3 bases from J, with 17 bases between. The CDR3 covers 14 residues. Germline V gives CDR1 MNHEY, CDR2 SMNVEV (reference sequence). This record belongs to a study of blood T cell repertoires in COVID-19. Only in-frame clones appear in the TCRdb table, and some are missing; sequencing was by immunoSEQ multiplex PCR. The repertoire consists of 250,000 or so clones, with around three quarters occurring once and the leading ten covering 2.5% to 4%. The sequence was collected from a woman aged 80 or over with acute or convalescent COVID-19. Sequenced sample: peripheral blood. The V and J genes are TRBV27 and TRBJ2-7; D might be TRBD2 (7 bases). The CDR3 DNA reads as TGTGCCAGCGGTACGGGGGGCCGGATCTACGAGCAGTACTTC. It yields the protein CASGTGGRIYEQYF.